Listed here are 3 T cell receptor beta chains from one sample, sequenced in a study of cytomegalovirus exposure and HLA in healthy donors. The primer mix had 60 Vbeta and 13 Jbeta primers. Only in-frame clones appear in the TCRdb table, and some are missing; sequencing was by immunoSEQ multiplex PCR. Of under 150,000 clones listed, about four fifths were seen once; the top ten hold less than 3%. The specimen was PBMCs. These receptors originate from a male donor in good health and CMV-seronegative.

The chain uses TRBV30 and TRBJ2-7; TRBD1 might be the D (5 bases). Looked up from germline, CDR1 is GTSNPN and CDR2 is SVGIG (reference sequence). The CDR3 contains 13 residues. Trimming stripped 5 bases from V and 3 bases from J, with 14 bases between. CDR3 DNA sequence: TGTGCCTGGGGCCAGGGAAAGCACTACGAGCAGTACTTC. Translating it yields CAWGQGKHYEQYF.

The chain combines TRBV12-1 with TRBJ2-7; the table's D gene call, TRBD2, was not cross checked with the DNA. TRBV12-1 is recorded as a pseudogene. The CDR3 is 13 amino acids. The CDR3 protein is CASSHFEVYEQYF. DNA of the CDR3: TGTGCCAGCAGCCACTTTGAGGTCTACGAGCAGTACTTC.

V is TRBV7-8 and J is TRBJ1-5; 9 nucleotides agree with TRBD1. V shed 5 bases, J shed 6 bases, and the junction held 8 bases outside the gene matches. The germline CDR1 and CDR2 sequences are SGHVS and FQNEAQ. The CDR3 runs to 15 residues. In DNA, the CDR3 is TGTGCCAGCAGCGTTGGGACAGGGAATCGTCAGCCCCAGCATTTT. It codes for CASSVGTGNRQPQHF.